This T cell receptor (beta chain) was sequenced in a study of cytomegalovirus exposure and HLA in healthy donors. Study results and limitations: In vitro checks showed that a few CMV-associated chains really do target CMV antigens. The authors listed roughly 150 TCR beta chains as cytomegalovirus-associated. The classifier, whose performance was assessed in both the original and validation cohorts, reportedly diagnosed cytomegalovirus status with high specificity and sensitivity. The only immune exposure information that was available was CMV serostatus.

CDR3 length: 17 residues. The ends lost 4 bases at V and 2 bases at J; junction bases unmatched: 13. Germline values: CDR1 SGHDT, CDR2 YYEEEE. As concerns this clone: The antigen is not known.

Use of 60 Vbeta and 13 Jbeta primers characterized the PCR. Clones were read by immunoSEQ multiplex PCR, and TCRdb kept only the in-frame ones, dropping some. The repertoire holds around 130,000 clones, with about 80% as singletons. The sample was PBMCs. This chain joins TRBV5-6 and TRBJ2-3; 7 bases line up with TRBD1. The receptor was derived from a woman between 35 and 50 years old in good health and CMV-seronegative. The CDR3 is CASSELKQGPNTDTQYF. Here the CDR3 DNA reads TGTGCCAGCAGCGAGCTAAAACAGGGGCCTAACACAGATACGCAGTATTTT.